One and the same sample provided the 21 T cell receptor beta chains below, sequenced in a study of blood T cell repertoires in COVID-19. Generated by immunoSEQ multiplex PCR, the TCRdb table keeps only in-frame clones and is missing some. The sample has over 100,000 clones; over 75% are singletons. Sequencing input: peripheral blood. These receptor sequences come from a man older than 75 with acute or convalescent COVID-19.

The chain combines TRBV28 with TRBJ1-4, with 10 bases fitting TRBD1. Looked up from germline, CDR1 is MDHEN and CDR2 is SYDVKM. This CDR3 spans 16 amino acids. The ends lost 4 bases at V and 10 bases at J; junction bases unmatched: 12. The CDR3 reads CASSWGQGLFVGKLFF. Written as DNA, the CDR3 is TGTGCCAGCAGTTGGGGACAGGGGCTTTTTGTCGGAAAACTGTTTTTT.

J is TRBJ2-2 and V is TRBV5-1, with 11 bases fitting TRBD2. V was clipped by 3 bases and J by 6 bases; unmatched bases: 4. Looked up from germline, CDR1 is SGHRS and CDR2 is YFSETQ. The CDR3 extends over 15 amino acids. This CDR3 is CASSSWTSGPGELFF. Written as DNA, the CDR3 is TGCGCCAGCAGCTCCTGGACTAGCGGGCCCGGGGAGCTGTTTTTT.

This chain uses TRBV5-5 with TRBJ2-3; tentative D call: TRBD1 (5 bases). Trimming shortened V by 2 bases and J by 4 bases, and 11 bases separated the two germline ends. From germline, CDR1 is SGHKS and CDR2 YYEKEE (reference sequence). CDR3 length equals 14 residues. The CDR3 is CASSFGWGPDTQYF. CDR3 DNA: TGTGCCAGCAGCTTCGGGTGGGGCCCAGATACGCAGTATTTT.

This clone was detected once. This chain links TRBV5-6 with TRBJ1-3, with 7 bases matching TRBD1. Germline V gene data show CDR1 as SGHDT and CDR2 as YYEEEE. The junction had 6 bases not matched to a gene; V was cut back by 3 bases and J by 3 bases. The CDR3 loop spans 15 amino acids. CDR3 loop: CASSWAGGRGNTIYF. In DNA, the CDR3 is TGTGCCAGCAGCTGGGCAGGGGGGCGTGGAAACACCATATATTTT.

This sequence joins TRBV9 and TRBJ1-4; D perhaps matches TRBD1 (5 bases). V dropped 2 bases and J dropped 5 bases, with 10 bases sitting between them. The CDR3 spans 14 residues. Germline lookup yields CDR1 SGDLS and CDR2 YYNGEE. CDR3 nucleotides: TGTGCCAGCAGCGTTGGGGGGATGAATGAAAAACTGTTTTTT. It encodes CASSVGGMNEKLFF.

Turning to this clone: Other DNA sequences from this sample encode an identical CDR3 as well. In nucleotides, the CDR3 is TGTGCCAGCAGTTTGTTAAACACTGAAGCTTTCTTT. Amino acid sequence: CASSLLNTEAFF. The chain combines TRBV28 with TRBJ1-1; D is unclear. Germline V CDR1 and CDR2: MDHEN, SYDVKM. The CDR3 is made up of 12 amino acids. With 3 bases removed from V and 2 bases from J, the gap between germline ends came to 4 bases.

The genes are TRBV18 and TRBJ2-7; 8 bases are a match to TRBD2. This CDR3 comprises 15 residues. With V trimmed by 0 bases and J by 2 bases, 3 bases remained unmatched. Germline V gene data show CDR1 as KGHSH and CDR2 as LQKENI. The CDR3, as DNA: TGTGCCAGCTCACCACCGGCGGGAGGAGCCTACGAGCAGTACTTC. It specifies CASSPPAGGAYEQYF. Full variable domain (rest looked up from reference TRBV18 and TRBJ2-7): NAGVMQNPRHLVRRRGQEARLRCSPMKGHSHVYWYRQLPEEGLKFMVYLQKENIIDESGMPKERFSAEFPKEGPSILRIQQVVRGDSAAYFCASSPPAGGAYEQYFGPGTRLTVT.

The gene calls are TRBV3-1 (or the pseudogene TRBV3-2) and TRBJ2-2; 13 nucleotides line up with TRBD2. This CDR3 is built from 16 residues. The ends lost 5 bases at V and 5 bases at J; junction bases unmatched: 5. Germline loops: CDR1 LGHDT, CDR2 YNNKEL (reference sequence). As DNA, the CDR3 is TGTGCCAGCAGCTTCCGGACTAGCGGGGGTACCGGGGAGCTGTTTTTT. This sequence encodes CASSFRTSGGTGELFF.

This clone has only a few counts. V is TRBV5-1 and J is TRBJ2-3; TRBD2 matches at 7 bases. J gave up 0 bases and V 3 bases, and 7 bases lay outside the gene matches. Germline CDR1 is SGHRS and CDR2 is YFSETQ. CDR3 length: 16 amino acids. For the CDR3, the DNA is TGCGCCAGCAGCTGGGGACTACCTACTAGCACAGATACGCAGTATTTT. This encodes CASSWGLPTSTDTQYF.

The CDR3 nucleotides read TGTGCCAGCCTTGGGGCTAGCGGCAATGAGCAGTTCTTC. Its translation: CASLGASGNEQFF. The chain employs TRBV3-1 (or the pseudogene TRBV3-2) and TRBJ2-1; 7 bases agree with TRBD2. The CDR3 length is 13 residues. J gave up 6 bases and V 8 bases, and 7 bases lay outside the gene matches. Per the germline V gene, CDR1 is LGHDT and CDR2 is YNNKEL (reference sequence).

This chain connects TRBV18 to TRBJ2-3; no clear D gene. Trimming removed 6 bases at V and 2 bases at J, with 9 bases between. CDR3 length: 13 amino acids. CDR1 is KGHSH and CDR2 is LQKENI in the germline V gene. CDR3 DNA: TGTGCCAGCTCCAGCGACTCCACAGATACGCAGTATTTT. Translating it yields CASSSDSTDTQYF. The full variable domain, its missing parts supplied by reference TRBV18 and TRBJ2-3, is NAGVMQNPRHLVRRRGQEARLRCSPMKGHSHVYWYRQLPEEGLKFMVYLQKENIIDESGMPKERFSAEFPKEGPSILRIQQVVRGDSAAYFCASSSDSTDTQYFGPGTRLTVL.

This clone occurred once. The chain couples TRBV4-1 to TRBJ1-2, with D possibly TRBD1 on 6 matching bases. Germline V gene sequence: CDR1 MGHRA, CDR2 YSYEKL. Deletions cut 0 bases from V and 7 bases from J, with 18 bases between. The CDR3 extends over 16 amino acids. The CDR3 region has the DNA TGCGCCAGCAGCCAAGAAGGAGTACAGGGCTTCGGTGGCTACACCTTC. It specifies CASSQEGVQGFGGYTF.

This clone was found once. V is TRBV19 and J is TRBJ2-3; 9 positions match TRBD2. V lost 5 bases, J lost 3 bases, and 9 bases stayed unmatched. There are 16 residues in the CDR3. Germline V lookup: CDR1 LNHDA, CDR2 SQIVND (reference sequence). CDR3: CASSLASGIGTDTQYF. In DNA form, the CDR3 reads TGTGCCAGTAGTCTGGCTAGCGGGATCGGTACAGATACGCAGTATTTT.

V gene TRBV2 combines with J gene TRBJ1-5; D gene ambiguous. Germline V gives CDR1 SNHLY, CDR2 FYNNEI. V gave up 0 bases and J gave up 4 bases, with 4 bases separating them. This CDR3 spans 13 amino acids. The CDR3 here is CASSEAENQPQHF. CDR3 DNA sequence: TGTGCCAGCAGTGAAGCGGAGAATCAGCCCCAGCATTTT.

This clone appeared a single time. The chain has TRBV6-5 and TRBJ1-1; 8 bases fit TRBD1. V was clipped by 6 bases and J by 4 bases; unmatched bases: 4. The CDR3 is 13 amino acids. The germline V gene encodes CDR1 MNHEY and CDR2 SVGAGI. The CDR3 bases are TGTGCCAGCAGCACAGGGGGACGCACTGAAGCTTTCTTT. It translates to CASSTGGRTEAFF.

The chain uses TRBV6-5 and TRBJ1-1; TRBD1 matches at 9 bases. V lost 8 bases, J lost 4 bases, and 8 bases stayed unmatched. Germline CDR1 reads MNHEY; CDR2 reads SVGAGI. There are 14 residues in the CDR3. In DNA, the CDR3 is TGTGCCAGCCGGGACAGGGTGGGGGGCACTGAAGCTTTCTTT. Its protein is CASRDRVGGTEAFF.

This clone has just one count. The rearrangement links TRBV7-9 to TRBJ2-5; possible D gene TRBD2, 7 bases. The CDR3 totals 14 residues. CDR1 is SEHNR, CDR2 FQNEAQ, per germline (reference sequence). The V end lost 5 bases, the J end lost 5 bases, and 15 bases lay between the germline ends. The CDR3, as DNA: TGTGCCAGCAGCCAGTCGGGGGGCGCGGAGACCCAGTACTTC. Translation: CASSQSGGAETQYF.

The chain recombines TRBV9 with TRBJ1-2; 7 nucleotides agree with TRBD1. CDR3 size: 15 residues. Germline values: CDR1 SGDLS, CDR2 YYNGEE. The V gene end was trimmed by 3 bases and the J gene end by 5 bases; junction bases not matched to a gene: 10. This CDR3 is CASSERQGVRYGYTF. CDR3 DNA sequence: TGTGCCAGCAGCGAACGACAGGGCGTGAGGTATGGCTACACCTTC.

V gene TRBV28 combines with J gene TRBJ2-2; D call uncertain. The CDR3 consists of 14 residues. The V end lost 3 bases, the J end lost 3 bases, and 8 bases lay between the germline ends. Germline lookup yields CDR1 MDHEN and CDR2 SYDVKM. CDR3 in amino acids: CASSFSLHTGELFF. CDR3 coding DNA: TGTGCCAGCAGTTTTAGTCTGCACACCGGGGAGCTGTTTTTT.

The V call is TRBV5-1, the J call TRBJ2-3, with D possibly TRBD1 on 5 matching bases. The CDR3 has 15 amino acids. The V end was cut by 4 bases, the J end by 2 bases, with 14 bases between. CDR1 is SGHRS and CDR2 is YFSETQ in the germline V gene. For the CDR3, the DNA is TGCGCCAGCAGCCGTCAGACAGAATTCACAGATACGCAGTATTTT. It is translated as CASSRQTEFTDTQYF.

The V and J genes are TRBV12-3 or TRBV12-4 and TRBJ1-2; weak D call: TRBD1 (5 bases). V was shortened by 4 bases and J by 5 bases, with 11 bases between the two germline ends. The CDR3 sequence is 13 residues long. The DNA for the CDR3 is TGTGCCAGCAGTTGGACATCAGGTTATGGCTACACCTTC. Protein: CASSWTSGYGYTF.